What follows are 26 T cell receptor beta chains derived from one specimen sequenced in a study of CD8+ T cells in alopecia areata. cDNA reverse transcribed from extracted RNA served as the sequencing template. The assay was immunoSEQ multiplex PCR, and TCRdb's table has in-frame clones only and misses some. This table holds 89,000 or so clones, 51% found once. Sequencing was performed on NKG2D-high CD8+ T cells sorted from blood. These receptors came from a human donor with alopecia areata.

There are a few counts of this clone. The chain carries TRBV29-1 and TRBJ2-7; unclear D gene. With 3 bases removed from V and 6 bases from J, the gap between germline ends came to 9 bases. This CDR3 has 11 residues. From germline, CDR1 is SQVTM and CDR2 ANQGSEA. CDR3 in DNA: TGCAGCGTTGAGGGTCCGGGCGAGCAGTACTTC. This gives the protein CSVEGPGEQYF.

The gene calls are TRBV27 and TRBJ1-2, with no clear D. Germline V lookup: CDR1 MNHEY, CDR2 SMNVEV (reference sequence). V lost 7 bases and J lost 12, with 6 bases in between. The CDR3 extends over 8 amino acids. In nucleotides, the CDR3 is TGTGCCAGCACCGGAGACACCTTC. Translation gives CASTGDTF.

This clone has a single count. The chain uses TRBV4-1 and TRBJ2-5; 7 bases fit TRBD1. Unmatched junction bases numbered 4, after V lost 4 bases and J lost 2 bases. The V gene's germline CDR1 is MGHRA and CDR2 YSYEKL. The CDR3 extends over 14 amino acids. CDR3 DNA sequence: TGCGCCAGCAGCCTCGGGACAGCGCAAGAGACCCAGTACTTC. Protein: CASSLGTAQETQYF.

V is TRBV7-9 and J is TRBJ2-3; D perhaps matches TRBD1 (6 bases). The V gene lost 6 bases and the J gene lost 2 bases, with 15 bases spanning the gap. Germline V CDR1 and CDR2: SEHNR, FQNEAQ (reference sequence). This CDR3 comprises 15 residues. As DNA, the CDR3 is TGTGCCAGCAGGGCGGACAGCACTATCACAGATACGCAGTATTTT. Residues: CASRADSTITDTQYF.

This clone has just a few counts. The V call is TRBV29-1, the J call TRBJ1-2, with 12 bases fitting TRBD1. This CDR3 comprises 16 residues. Trimming cost V 4 bases and J 4 bases; bases outside gene matches: 10. Germline V lookup: CDR1 SQVTM, CDR2 ANQGSEA. CDR3 nucleotides: TGCAGCGTTGGGCCGACGGGACAGGGGGCCCTCTATGGCTACACCTTC. Its protein is CSVGPTGQGALYGYTF.

The J gene is TRBJ2-1, the V gene TRBV30; 9 bases line up with TRBD2. V trimming: 5 bases; J trimming: 7 bases; junction bases outside the gene matches: 9. The CDR3 contains 14 residues. Germline loops: CDR1 GTSNPN, CDR2 SVGIG (reference sequence). CDR3 sequence: CAWFEREVKNEQFF. DNA of the CDR3: TGTGCCTGGTTTGAGCGGGAGGTGAAAAATGAGCAGTTCTTC.

In its sample, this clone was seen a few times. This rearrangement joins TRBV29-1 to TRBJ1-1; possibly TRBD1 for D (5 bases). Looked up from germline, CDR1 is SQVTM and CDR2 is ANQGSEA. The CDR3 is 14 amino acids. V was cut by 2 bases and J by 1 base, with 11 bases left in between. The chain's CDR3 is CSVEFSQGNTEAFF. The CDR3 DNA follows: TGCAGCGTTGAATTTAGTCAGGGGAACACTGAAGCTTTCTTT. The full variable domain, in which reference TRBV29-1 and TRBJ1-1 provide the parts outside the CDR3, is SAVISQKPSRDICQRGTSLTIQCQVDSQVTMMFWYRQQPGQSLTLIATANQGSEATYESGFVIDKFPISRPNLTFSTLTVSNMSPEDSSIYLCSVEFSQGNTEAFFGQGTRLTVV.

This clone was recorded a few times. The CDR3 DNA follows: TGTGCCTGGAAGGAATTACGTTTCTCAAATGGCTACACCTTC. Encoded protein: CAWKELRFSNGYTF. This chain links TRBV30 with TRBJ1-2; D is unresolved. CDR3 size: 14 residues. Looked up from germline, CDR1 is GTSNPN and CDR2 is SVGIG (reference sequence). The V end was cut by 4 bases, the J end by 6 bases, with 18 bases between.

The chain uses TRBV4-1 and TRBJ2-5; 8 bases line up with TRBD1. The V gene's germline CDR1 is MGHRA and CDR2 YSYEKL. The CDR3 has 15 residues. The junction had 8 bases not matched to a gene; V was cut back by 3 bases and J by 5 bases. DNA for the CDR3: TGCGCCAGCAGCCATAGACAGGGGTATTCTGAGACCCAGTACTTC. Translating gives CASSHRQGYSETQYF.

This chain joins TRBV30 and TRBJ2-7; a possible D gene is TRBD1 (5 bases). Germline V CDR1 and CDR2: GTSNPN, SVGIG (reference sequence). The CDR3 totals 13 residues. Trimming took off 4 bases at V and 5 bases at J, with 15 bases between the two ends. The DNA of the CDR3 is TGTGCCTGGACCTTAGGGGCGCGGAACGAGCAGTACTTC. The encoded protein is CAWTLGARNEQYF.

This clone was seen a few times. This sequence joins TRBV7-8 and TRBJ2-1; 11 positions agree with TRBD2. Germline CDR1 and CDR2: SGHVS and FQNEAQ. The CDR3 extends over 16 amino acids. V was pared by 5 bases and J by 4 bases, with 7 bases of the junction left unmatched. This chain's CDR3 is CASSPILAGDYNEQFF. In DNA, the CDR3 is TGTGCCAGCAGCCCTATACTAGCGGGAGATTACAATGAGCAGTTCTTC.

This clone has only a few counts. V gene TRBV6-5 combines with J gene TRBJ2-5; no firm D call. Germline CDR1 reads MNHEY; CDR2 reads SVGAGI. V dropped 2 bases and J dropped 4 bases, with 5 bases sitting between them. The CDR3 runs 12 residues. Here the CDR3 reads CASSYGRETQYF. Here the CDR3 DNA reads TGTGCCAGCAGTTACGGGCGAGAGACCCAGTACTTC.

This chain uses TRBV29-1 with TRBJ2-1; D remains unclear. The CDR3 is 11 residues long. Germline V gene data show CDR1 as SQVTM and CDR2 as ANQGSEA. The V end was cut by 8 bases, the J end by 4 bases, with 9 bases between. CDR3: CSIWWYNEQFF. The CDR3, as DNA: TGCAGCATCTGGTGGTACAATGAGCAGTTCTTC.

The chain uses TRBV29-1 and TRBJ1-2; no firm D call. The CDR3 runs 14 residues. In germline, CDR1 is SQVTM, CDR2 ANQGSEA. The V gene lost 4 bases and the J gene lost 7 bases, with 19 bases spanning the gap. CDR3 region: CSVALDFSESGYTF. The CDR3 nucleotides read TGCAGCGTTGCCCTTGACTTTTCAGAATCTGGCTACACCTTC.

This clone was observed a few times. The chain joins TRBV18 to TRBJ2-1, with no clear D. The CDR3 is 12 residues long. Germline values: CDR1 KGHSH, CDR2 LQKENI. Trimming removed 2 bases at V and 10 bases at J, with 9 bases between. The CDR3 here is CASSPTSREQFF. The CDR3 DNA follows: TGTGCCAGCTCACCAACGAGCAGGGAGCAGTTCTTC. Full variable domain (rest looked up from reference TRBV18 and TRBJ2-1): NAGVMQNPRHLVRRRGQEARLRCSPMKGHSHVYWYRQLPEEGLKFMVYLQKENIIDESGMPKERFSAEFPKEGPSILRIQQVVRGDSAAYFCASSPTSREQFFGPGTRLTVL.

The chain links TRBV5-6 to TRBJ2-6, with TRBD1 as a possible D gene (5 bases). Trimming left V 7 bases short and J 2 bases short, with 13 bases between. Germline values: CDR1 SGHDT, CDR2 YYEEEE. The CDR3 length is 15 residues. The CDR3 bases are TGTGCCAGCGGGGAAGGGGTAGCTGGGGCCAACGTCCTGACTTTC. Translation gives CASGEGVAGANVLTF.

V gene TRBV4-1 combines with J gene TRBJ1-1; no definite D call. The CDR3 covers 12 residues. The germline CDR1 and CDR2 sequences are MGHRA and YSYEKL. With 0 bases removed from V and 8 bases from J, the gap between germline ends came to 7 bases. The CDR3 sequence is CASSQDKVEAFF. The CDR3 nucleotides are TGCGCCAGCAGCCAAGACAAGGTAGAAGCTTTCTTT.

The chain couples TRBV14 to TRBJ2-7, with D possibly being TRBD1 or TRBD2 (6 bases each). The CDR3 extends over 14 amino acids. The ends were cut back, 1 base at V and 2 bases at J, with 9 bases in the middle. Germline loops: CDR1 SGHDN, CDR2 FVKESK. CDR3 in amino acids: CASSQVRDTYEQYF. CDR3 coding DNA: TGTGCCAGCAGCCAAGTGCGGGACACCTACGAGCAGTACTTC.

The chain employs TRBV6-5 and TRBJ1-1; weak D call: TRBD1 (5 bases). The germline V gene has CDR1 MNHEY and CDR2 SVGAGI. Trimming took 0 bases from V and 1 from J, leaving 9 bases between them. This CDR3 spans 15 amino acids. The CDR3 bases are TGTGCCAGCAGTTACTCCGAGGGGACGAACACTGAAGCTTTCTTT. Residues: CASSYSEGTNTEAFF.

The genes are TRBV29-1 and TRBJ2-3; D possibly corresponds to TRBD2 (6 bases). Looked up from germline, CDR1 is SQVTM and CDR2 is ANQGSEA. The CDR3 sequence is 15 residues long. V lost 3 bases and J lost 2, with 15 bases in between. This chain's CDR3 is CSVDPEWGDTDTQYF. The CDR3 DNA is TGCAGCGTTGACCCCGAGTGGGGGGACACAGATACGCAGTATTTT.

This clone was counted between two and nine times. The V call is TRBV28, the J call TRBJ2-1; D remains ambiguous. The CDR3 sequence is 13 residues long. Trimming pared 7 bases from V and 4 bases from J, leaving 11 bases between. Germline values: CDR1 MDHEN, CDR2 SYDVKM. CDR3 bases: TGTGCCAGCACCTGGGAAAGGTACAATGAGCAGTTCTTC. Residues: CASTWERYNEQFF.

The chain uses TRBV7-4 and TRBJ1-6, with D hard to call. Looked up from germline, CDR1 is SGHVT and CDR2 is SQSDAQ. The length of the CDR3 is 17 residues. With 3 bases removed from V and 1 base from J, the gap between germline ends came to 13 bases. The CDR3 is CASSFDRRESYNSPLHF. The CDR3 DNA is TGTGCCAGCAGCTTCGATAGGAGGGAATCCTATAATTCACCCCTCCACTTT. Filled out from reference TRBV7-4 and TRBJ1-6, the complete variable domain reads GAGVSQSPRYKVAKRGRDVALRCDSISGHVTLYWYRQTLGQGSEVLTYSQSDAQRDKSGRPSGRFSAERPERSVSTLKIQRTEQGDSAVYLCASSFDRRESYNSPLHFGNGTRLTVT.

The chain is built from TRBV28 and TRBJ2-5; 7 bases are a match to TRBD1. V trimming: 2 bases; J trimming: 7 bases; junction bases outside the gene matches: 19. The germline CDR1 and CDR2 sequences are MDHEN and SYDVKM. The CDR3 spans 18 residues. This CDR3 reads CASSLRSLGQSITGTQYF. The CDR3 coding sequence is TGTGCCAGCAGTTTAAGGAGTTTGGGACAGTCGATAACAGGGACCCAGTACTTC. Variable domain in full (rest from reference TRBV28 and TRBJ2-5): DVKVTQSSRYLVKRTGEKVFLECVQDMDHENMFWYRQDPGLGLRLIYFSYDVKMKEKGDIPEGYSVSREKKERFSLILESASTNQTSMYLCASSLRSLGQSITGTQYFGPGTRLLVL.

This clone has more than one count but fewer than ten. The chain recombines TRBV13 with TRBJ1-1; possible D gene TRBD1, 5 bases. The CDR3 loop spans 16 amino acids. The germline gives CDR1 PRHDT, CDR2 FYEKMQ (reference sequence). Trimming pared 4 bases from V and 5 bases from J, leaving 20 bases between. This chain's CDR3 is CASSSFLGARGTEAFF. CDR3 in DNA: TGTGCCAGCAGCTCGTTTTTAGGGGCCCGCGGGACTGAAGCTTTCTTT.

The CDR3 nucleotides are TGCGCCAGCAGCCAAGTTGTGGCTTACAACGAGCAGTACTTC. Amino acids: CASSQVVAYNEQYF. The gene calls are TRBV4-3 and TRBJ2-7; no definite D call. The CDR3 covers 14 residues. V lost 1 base, J lost 5 bases, and 12 bases lay in between. In germline, CDR1 is LGHNA, CDR2 YSLEER.

The CDR3 nucleotides are TGTGCCAGCAGTCGGGGGGGACGCGCCTTCTACGAGCAGTACTTC. Translating gives CASSRGGRAFYEQYF. The V call is TRBV28, the J call TRBJ2-7; 8 nucleotides line up with TRBD2. Trimming cost V 5 bases and J 3 bases; bases outside gene matches: 9. Per the germline V gene, CDR1 is MDHEN and CDR2 is SYDVKM. The CDR3 is 15 residues long.